The source of this T cell receptor (beta chain) is a study of cytomegalovirus exposure and HLA in healthy donors. As for the study in general: A previous analysis identified around 120 million unique TCR beta sequences derived from 180 million or so T cells. General study points: Sequencing likely generated an artifact that appeared as a cluster of highly shared sequence variants. Listed as cytomegalovirus-associated were over 150 TCR beta chains.

A word on this clone: Its antigen is still unknown.

The CDR3 extends over 15 amino acids. V gave up 7 bases and J gave up 0 bases, with 13 bases separating them. Germline lookup yields CDR1 MNHNY and CDR2 SVGAGI (reference sequence). PCR was performed using 60 Vbeta and 13 Jbeta primers. Here immunoSEQ multiplex PCR was the method, and the copy in TCRdb shows in-frame clones only, minus some. The repertoire consists of about 100,000 clones, with 65% to 75% occurring once and the leading ten covering around 9.9%. The sample consisted of PBMCs. This chain uses TRBV6-6 with TRBJ1-5; maybe TRBD1 (6 bases). This clonotype was sampled from a man aged 35 to 55 in good health and CMV-seropositive. The DNA of the CDR3 is TGTGCCAGCACCGAGGACAGAATTAGCAATCAGCCCCAGCATTTT. It is translated as CASTEDRISNQPQHF.